The 30 T cell receptor beta chains below come from one sample, sequenced in a study of beta chain features in type 1 diabetes. Notes on the study in general: TCRB CDR3s from Type 1 diabetes patients were moderately but significantly shorter in all four CD4+ subsets.

Reverse transcribing all isolated RNA meant expressed TCRB transcripts were sequenced. Sequencing was performed with immunoSEQ multiplex PCR; in TCRdb, only in-frame clones are kept and a portion is missing. Of about 650,000 clones listed, around 12% are singletons. For these receptors, no antigen is known. Sequenced sample: naive CD4+ T cells from blood. The receptors stem from a man aged 25-40 years with type 1 diabetes.

This chain links TRBV5-8 with TRBJ2-2, with TRBD1 matching over 7 bases. The V gene end was trimmed by 4 bases and the J gene end by 7 bases; junction bases not matched to a gene: 7. Germline V lookup: CDR1 SGHTS, CDR2 YDEGEE. This CDR3 has 14 amino acids. The CDR3 nucleotides are TGTGCCAGCAGCCCCGGGACAGCTCGCGGGGAGCTGTTTTTT. Its translation: CASSPGTARGELFF.

This clone has more than one count but fewer than ten. The V gene is TRBV4-1, the J gene TRBJ2-1; D may match TRBD1 or TRBD2 (5 bases each). Per germline, CDR1 MGHRA and CDR2 YSYEKL. Trimming shortened V by 3 bases and J by 4 bases, and 13 bases separated the two germline ends. The CDR3 totals 15 residues. The CDR3 sequence is CASSQGEQVYNEQFF. DNA for the CDR3: TGCGCCAGCAGCCAGGGAGAACAGGTGTACAATGAGCAGTTCTTC.

CDR3 in DNA: TGTGCCAGCAGCGCAGGGACCGTGAGCACAGATACGCAGTATTTT. Its protein product is CASSAGTVSTDTQYF. The gene calls are TRBV9 and TRBJ2-3; D possibly uses TRBD1 or TRBD2 (5 bases each). The V end lost 3 bases, the J end lost 0 bases, and 11 bases lay between the germline ends. Germline V lookup: CDR1 SGDLS, CDR2 YYNGEE. The CDR3 sequence is 15 residues long. Filled out from reference TRBV9 and TRBJ2-3, the complete variable domain reads DSGVTQTPKHLITATGQRVTLRCSPRSGDLSVYWYQQSLDQGLQFLIQYYNGEERAKGNILERFSAQQFPDLHSELNLSSLELGDSALYFCASSAGTVSTDTQYFGPGTRLTVL.

V gene TRBV30 combines with J gene TRBJ2-7, with D perhaps TRBD2 (5 bases). The CDR3 consists of 13 residues. The V end lost 0 bases, the J end lost 3 bases, and 9 bases lay between the germline ends. The V gene's germline CDR1 is GTSNPN and CDR2 SVGIG (reference sequence). The CDR3 bases are TGTGCCTGGAGTGTACTAGAGAACTACGAGCAGTACTTC. Its protein product is CAWSVLENYEQYF.

This clone was counted a few times. This sequence joins TRBV6-6 and TRBJ1-5; D remains ambiguous. Germline values: CDR1 MNHNY, CDR2 SVGAGI (reference sequence). This CDR3 comprises 16 residues. Trimming removed 2 bases at V and 3 bases at J, with 14 bases between. The CDR3, as DNA: TGTGCCAGCAGTTACGGATCTGCCGGGAACAATCAGCCCCAGCATTTT. Translated: CASSYGSAGNNQPQHF.

V is TRBV9 and J is TRBJ2-7; 11 bases map to TRBD2. Trimming at V came to 4 bases and at J to 4 bases, leaving 7 bases not matched to a gene. CDR3 length equals 15 residues. In germline, CDR1 is SGDLS, CDR2 YYNGEE. The chain's CDR3 is CASSREGLAAYEQYF. The CDR3 DNA reads as TGTGCCAGCAGCAGAGAGGGACTAGCGGCTTACGAGCAGTACTTC.

This clone occurred a few times. This sequence joins TRBV6-5 and TRBJ2-2, with D unresolved. Germline V gives CDR1 MNHEY, CDR2 SVGAGI. CDR3 size: 14 residues. The V end was cut by 7 bases, the J end by 1 base, with 10 bases between. CDR3 DNA: TGTGCCAGCAAAGCAAGCCGGAACACCGGGGAGCTGTTTTTT. Protein sequence: CASKASRNTGELFF.

The sample holds a few counts of this clone. An end of the junction does not agree with germline; a read error may underlie this. The rearrangement joins TRBV6-6 to TRBJ2-7; 9 bases line up with TRBD1. The CDR3 length is 15 residues. Germline V gene sequence: CDR1 MNHNY, CDR2 SVGAGI (reference sequence). The CDR3 nucleotides are TGTGCCAGCAGTGACTCCGGGACAGGGACAGGCGAGCAGTACTTC. Translation gives CASSDSGTGTGEQYF.

This chain links TRBV25-1 with TRBJ2-3; tentative D call: TRBD1 (6 bases). Trimming removed 3 bases from V and 5 bases from J, with 12 bases in between. The length of the CDR3 is 14 residues. Germline V gives CDR1 MGHDK, CDR2 SYGVNS. The CDR3 spells CASSEQGKRDTQYF. For the CDR3, the DNA is TGTGCCAGCAGTGAGCAGGGGAAAAGAGATACGCAGTATTTT.

In its sample, this clone was seen a few times. In the same sample, other DNA sequences code for this CDR3. The rearrangement uses TRBV6-5 and TRBJ1-5, with 8 nucleotides matching TRBD1. Germline trimming cut 2 bases from V and 7 bases from J; bases unmatched to any gene: 4. Germline V gene sequence: CDR1 MNHEY, CDR2 SVGAGI. The CDR3 consists of 14 residues. In DNA, the CDR3 is TGTGCCAGCAGTTACGGGACAGGCGGACAGCCCCAGCATTTT. This encodes CASSYGTGGQPQHF.

The chain carries TRBV28 and TRBJ1-6; D is uncertain. This CDR3 has 14 amino acids. The V gene's germline CDR1 is MDHEN and CDR2 SYDVKM. V was pared by 3 bases and J by 5 bases, with 8 bases between. The CDR3 DNA reads as TGTGCCAGCAGTTTGGTCCAGGATAATTCACCCCTCCACTTT. Its translation: CASSLVQDNSPLHF.

This clone appeared a few times. This chain uses TRBV4-1 with TRBJ1-2; 7 bases line up with TRBD1. The CDR3 has 17 residues. CDR1 is MGHRA and CDR2 is YSYEKL in the germline V gene. The V and J ends lost 1 base and 6 bases, in that order; junction bases with no gene match: 14. The CDR3 nucleotides read TGCGCCAGCAGCCAAGCCCCCCGCGGGGCAGGGACAGATGGCTACACCTTC. Translating it yields CASSQAPRGAGTDGYTF.

CDR3 amino acids: CASSVDPDSRPGNTIYF. CDR3 DNA: TGTGCCAGCAGCGTAGATCCGGACAGCAGACCTGGAAACACCATATATTTT. The genes are TRBV9 and TRBJ1-3, with D perhaps matching TRBD1 (6 bases). Trimming took off 0 bases at V and 2 bases at J, with 15 bases between the two ends. CDR1 is SGDLS and CDR2 is YYNGEE in the germline V gene. This CDR3 is 17 amino acids long.

As regards this clone: The sample carries other DNA sequences with the same CDR3. The chain joins TRBV7-2 to TRBJ2-1, with D uncertain. Trimming stripped 1 base from V and 5 bases from J, with 6 bases between. The germline V gene has CDR1 SGHTA and CDR2 FQGNSA. This CDR3 is 13 amino acids long. CDR3 DNA sequence: TGTGCCAGCAGCTTAGACATTAACAATGAGCAGTTCTTC. Translated, it gives CASSLDINNEQFF.

The rearrangement joins TRBV10-3 to TRBJ2-5; D uncertain. The CDR3 has 14 residues. The V gene's germline CDR1 is ENHRY and CDR2 SYGVKD. V gave up 3 bases and J gave up 2 bases, with 10 bases separating them. In DNA form, the CDR3 reads TGTGCCATCAGTGACAGTACGATACAAGAGACCCAGTACTTC. Protein: CAISDSTIQETQYF.

This chain joins TRBV29-1 and TRBJ1-2; TRBD1 aligns across 10 bases. CDR3 size: 16 residues. J gave up 4 bases and V 0 bases, and 8 bases lay outside the gene matches. Germline CDR1 SQVTM, CDR2 ANQGSEA. The DNA of the CDR3 is TGCAGCGTTGAAGAACAGCCGGGACAGGGGATCTATGGCTACACCTTC. It translates to CSVEEQPGQGIYGYTF.

J is TRBJ2-3 and V is TRBV9; no definite D call. Germline values: CDR1 SGDLS, CDR2 YYNGEE. The ends were cut back, 4 bases at V and 4 bases at J, with 10 bases in the middle. The CDR3 length is 13 residues. CDR3 nucleotides: TGTGCCAGCAGCTCCCCTGGGGCAGATACGCAGTATTTT. Translation: CASSSPGADTQYF. The full variable domain, with the rest looked up from reference TRBV9 and TRBJ2-3, is DSGVTQTPKHLITATGQRVTLRCSPRSGDLSVYWYQQSLDQGLQFLIQYYNGEERAKGNILERFSAQQFPDLHSELNLSSLELGDSALYFCASSSPGADTQYFGPGTRLTVL.

The V gene is TRBV9, the J gene TRBJ2-5, with TRBD2 matching over 11 bases. The CDR3 is 16 amino acids. Trimming removed 0 bases from V and 4 bases from J; junction bases left unmatched: 5. The germline V gene has CDR1 SGDLS and CDR2 YYNGEE. This CDR3 is CASSVGASGGIETQYF. The CDR3 coding sequence is TGTGCCAGCAGCGTAGGGGCTAGCGGGGGGATAGAGACCCAGTACTTC.

J is TRBJ2-7 and V is TRBV10-3; TRBD1 might be the D (6 bases). V dropped 8 bases and J dropped 1 base, with 12 bases sitting between them. There are 13 residues in the CDR3. CDR1 is ENHRY and CDR2 is SYGVKD in the germline V gene. Here the CDR3 DNA reads TGTGCCATCCTACAGGGCCCTTCCTACGAGCAGTACTTC. It yields the protein CAILQGPSYEQYF.

This clone appeared a few times. CDR3 coding DNA: TGTGCCAGCAGCTTAGCGCCCGGGCAGTCTGGAAACACCATATATTTT. It encodes CASSLAPGQSGNTIYF. The rearrangement joins TRBV7-2 to TRBJ1-3, with unresolved D. The CDR3 extends over 16 amino acids. CDR1 is SGHTA and CDR2 is FQGNSA in the germline V gene. Deletions cut 0 bases from V and 1 base from J, with 10 bases between.

In DNA form, the CDR3 reads TGTGCCAGCAGCGCTGACAATGGAAACACCATATATTTT. This gives the protein CASSADNGNTIYF. The chain combines TRBV9 with TRBJ1-3; no clear D. V lost 3 bases to trimming and J lost 3 bases, with 7 bases between them. The CDR3 length is 13 residues. Germline V gives CDR1 SGDLS, CDR2 YYNGEE.

As to this clone: This sample includes further DNA sequences coding for the same CDR3. The genes are TRBV6-6 and TRBJ2-5; no firm D call. Looked up from germline, CDR1 is MNHNY and CDR2 is SVGAGI (reference sequence). V was pared by 6 bases and J by 4 bases, with 6 bases between. The CDR3 consists of 11 residues. The CDR3 sequence: CASRSRETQYF. As DNA, the CDR3 is TGTGCCAGCAGGTCCAGAGAGACCCAGTACTTC.

The chain carries TRBV6-5 and TRBJ1-2; 7 bases line up with TRBD1. CDR1 and CDR2 (germline): MNHEY, SVGAGI. V trimming: 3 bases; J trimming: 4 bases; junction bases outside the gene matches: 5. The CDR3 consists of 14 residues. The chain's CDR3 is CASSYNRDSYGYTF. The CDR3 nucleotides read TGTGCCAGCAGTTATAACCGGGACAGCTATGGCTACACCTTC.

This clone was counted only a few times. The chain uses TRBV29-1 and TRBJ1-5; 10 bases are a match to TRBD1. The germline gives CDR1 SQVTM, CDR2 ANQGSEA. The junction had 8 bases not matched to a gene; V was cut back by 7 bases and J by 5 bases. This CDR3 region has 14 residues. This CDR3 reads CSASLDRGHQPQHF. In DNA form, the CDR3 reads TGCAGCGCTTCCCTTGACAGGGGGCATCAGCCCCAGCATTTT.

The chain couples TRBV2 to TRBJ2-5; D remains ambiguous. Germline V gene sequence: CDR1 SNHLY, CDR2 FYNNEI. Trimming took off 6 bases at V and 3 bases at J, with 11 bases between the two ends. This CDR3 has 13 residues. CDR3 amino acids: CASSLQGEETQYF. Here the CDR3 DNA reads TGTGCCAGCAGCTTACAAGGAGAAGAGACCCAGTACTTC.

The table lists this clone with a few counts. This chain joins TRBV10-3 and TRBJ1-1, with TRBD1 matching 7 bases. Germline values: CDR1 ENHRY, CDR2 SYGVKD. The CDR3 contains 13 residues. Trimming removed 6 bases from V and 1 base from J; junction bases left unmatched: 2. CDR3 coding DNA: TGTGCCATCAGAACAGGGGAGAACACTGAAGCTTTCTTT. This sequence encodes CAIRTGENTEAFF.

This clone appeared a few times. Sequence at one end of the junction differs from germline and may be a read error. The chain joins TRBV7-2 to TRBJ1-2, with D maybe TRBD1 (5 bases). This CDR3 comprises 17 residues. Germline CDR1 reads SGHTA; CDR2 reads FQGNSA. CDR3 protein: CASRLAAVGDSNYGYTF. Here the CDR3 DNA reads TGTGCCAGCAGATTAGCGGCCGTAGGGGATTCTAACTATGGCTACACCTTC.

This clone has just a few counts. The chain is built from TRBV5-4 and TRBJ2-1; D gene unclear. This CDR3 is 15 amino acids long. V dropped 2 bases and J dropped 3 bases, with 12 bases sitting between them. The V gene's germline CDR1 is SGHNT and CDR2 YYREEE (reference sequence). CDR3 amino acids: CASSLLTAFYNEQFF. The CDR3 nucleotides read TGTGCCAGCAGCTTACTAACAGCGTTCTACAATGAGCAGTTCTTC.

This clone was seen only a few times. The same CDR3 is also encoded by other DNA sequences in this sample. The chain links TRBV28 to TRBJ2-2; TRBD1 might be the D (6 bases). CDR1 is MDHEN and CDR2 is SYDVKM in the germline V gene. CDR3 length: 15 residues. Between the trimmed V and J ends, which lost 5 bases and 2 bases, there was a span of 12 bases. The CDR3 sequence: CASSLWTANTGELFF. CDR3 coding DNA: TGTGCCAGCAGTCTTTGGACAGCAAACACCGGGGAGCTGTTTTTT.

This clone has just a few counts. CDR3 nucleotides: TGTGCCAGCAGCTTAGCTTTGGGTCTGGGACAGCGCTACGAGCAGTACTTC. Translating it yields CASSLALGLGQRYEQYF. The rearrangement links TRBV7-8 to TRBJ2-7; 7 bases fit TRBD1. In germline, CDR1 is SGHVS, CDR2 FQNEAQ. J lost 3 bases, V lost 0 bases, and 11 bases had no gene match. This CDR3 is 17 amino acids long.